The 12 T cell receptor beta chains listed next were all sequenced from one sample in a study of a mutant IDH1 vaccine in newly diagnosed glioma. The antigens of these receptors remain unknown. Method: immunoSEQ multiplex PCR; TCRdb's copy keeps in-frame clones and lacks some. The sample has around 94,000 clones, around 92% seen once. Time point in this sample: week 47, end of study. In every dose of vaccine, 300 ug of mutant IDH1 20-mer peptide was given alongside topical imiquimod. The material was PBMCs, obtained from a glioma patient whose treatment included an IDH1 peptide vaccine. These receptors all come from a woman aged 50 to 60 with glioma.

The chain recombines TRBV7-6 with TRBJ2-1, with TRBD1 matching 7 bases. V lost 5 bases, J lost 7 bases, and 5 bases stayed unmatched. The CDR3 totals 13 residues. Looked up from germline, CDR1 is SGHVS and CDR2 is FNYEAQ. CDR3 sequence reads: CASSPDRENEQFF. CDR3 sequence (DNA): TGTGCCAGCAGCCCTGACAGGGAGAATGAGCAGTTCTTC.

The chain links TRBV9 to TRBJ2-1, with 7 nucleotides matching TRBD1. Germline CDR1 is SGDLS and CDR2 is YYNGEE. The V gene end was trimmed by 0 bases and the J gene end by 5 bases; junction bases not matched to a gene: 2. The CDR3 has 14 residues. The chain's CDR3 is CASSVGQGNNEQFF. In DNA, the CDR3 is TGTGCCAGCAGCGTAGGACAGGGCAACAATGAGCAGTTCTTC.

Here the CDR3 reads CASSLGSGSLEEFF. The CDR3, as DNA: TGCGCCAGCAGCTTAGGTAGCGGGAGTTTGGAGGAGTTCTTC. The chain links TRBV5-1 to TRBJ2-1, with 9 nucleotides matching TRBD2. The junction had 11 bases not matched to a gene; V was cut back by 2 bases and J by 14 bases. Germline-derived CDR1 and CDR2 are SGHRS and YFSETQ. CDR3 length equals 14 residues.

This clone was recorded a few times. The rearrangement joins TRBV6-5 to TRBJ1-1, with 7 bases matching TRBD1. The CDR3 sequence is 15 residues long. Losses at the gene ends were 6 bases for V and 2 bases for J; bases not matched to a gene: 9. Looked up from germline, CDR1 is MNHEY and CDR2 is SVGAGI. CDR3 amino acids: CASRPPGQPNTEAFF. DNA for the CDR3: TGTGCCAGCAGACCACCGGGACAGCCTAACACTGAAGCTTTCTTT.

The CDR3 region is CAISQRDKSYEQYF. Written as DNA, the CDR3 is TGTGCCATCAGTCAACGGGACAAGTCCTACGAGCAGTACTTC. The gene calls are TRBV10-3 and TRBJ2-7; D might be TRBD1 (6 bases). The V end lost 5 bases, the J end lost 1 base, and 12 bases lay between the germline ends. CDR3 size: 14 residues. Germline V gives CDR1 ENHRY, CDR2 SYGVKD.

Only one count was recorded for this clone. The chain has TRBV19 and TRBJ2-2, with TRBD1 matching 8 bases. CDR1 LNHDA and CDR2 SQIVND come from the germline V gene (reference sequence). The CDR3 loop spans 19 amino acids. The J segment lost 3 bases and the V segment lost 6 bases, leaving 18 bases of the junction unmatched. The CDR3 nucleotides read TGTGCCAGTAGGACCCGGGCGTATCCCAGGGGGCGCGACACCGGGGAGCTGTTTTTT. Translated, it gives CASRTRAYPRGRDTGELFF.

The rearrangement joins TRBV30 to TRBJ2-3; possibly TRBD2 for D (6 bases). CDR1 GTSNPN and CDR2 SVGIG come from the germline V gene (reference sequence). This CDR3 has 13 amino acids. V dropped 1 base and J dropped 5 bases, with 10 bases sitting between them. The CDR3 nucleotides are TGTGCCTGGAGTGACGGACTACAAGATACGCAGTATTTT. This encodes CAWSDGLQDTQYF. Based on the CDR3 plus reference TRBV30 and TRBJ2-3, the full variable domain is SQTIHQWPATLVQPVGSPLSLECTVEGTSNPNLYWYRQAAGRGLQLLFYSVGIGQISSEVPQNLSASRPQDRQFILSSKKLLLSDSGFYLCAWSDGLQDTQYFGPGTRLTVL.

The chain carries TRBV19 and TRBJ2-1; D remains unclear. Looked up from germline, CDR1 is LNHDA and CDR2 is SQIVND (reference sequence). V gave up 4 bases and J gave up 4 bases, with 5 bases separating them. The CDR3 has 12 amino acids. The CDR3 is CASSSRYNEQFF. The CDR3 DNA sequence: TGTGCCAGTAGTAGTAGATACAATGAGCAGTTCTTC.

The rearrangement uses TRBV5-8 and TRBJ2-3, with D unresolved. V lost 1 base to trimming and J lost 1 base, with 4 bases between them. The CDR3 consists of 13 residues. The germline CDR1 and CDR2 sequences are SGHTS and YDEGEE. CDR3 DNA sequence: TGTGCCAGCAGCTTGCGAGGCACAGATACGCAGTATTTT. Translating gives CASSLRGTDTQYF.

V gene TRBV2 combines with J gene TRBJ1-1; TRBD1 agrees at 9 bases. With 8 bases clipped from V and 6 bases from J, the junction kept 13 bases outside the gene matches. Germline CDR1 SNHLY, CDR2 FYNNEI. CDR3 length equals 15 residues. CDR3 DNA sequence: TGTGCCAGCCGAAACTTGGACAGGGGAGTGGCTGAAGCTTTCTTT. Translation gives CASRNLDRGVAEAFF.

This rearrangement joins TRBV30 to TRBJ1-5; D is perhaps TRBD1 (5 bases). This CDR3 region has 17 residues. V lost 3 bases and J 4 bases, leaving 22 bases between the germline ends. Germline loops: CDR1 GTSNPN, CDR2 SVGIG (reference sequence). The CDR3 DNA follows: TGTGCCTGGAGGACGACGCCCGGGACCGAGCCGAATCAGCCCCAGCATTTT. Residues: CAWRTTPGTEPNQPQHF.

V usage is TRBV5-1 and J usage is TRBJ1-3; a weak D match, TRBD1 (6 bases). Germline V CDR1 and CDR2: SGHRS, YFSETQ. This CDR3 comprises 14 residues. The V and J ends lost 4 bases and 0 bases respectively, with 8 bases between them. CDR3 coding DNA: TGCGCCAGCAGCCGGGACATCTCTGGAAACACCATATATTTT. This translates into CASSRDISGNTIYF.